Below are 29 T cell receptor beta chains sequenced from a single sample in a study of cytomegalovirus exposure and HLA in healthy donors. It was with 60 Vbeta and 13 Jbeta primers that the PCR ran. Produced via immunoSEQ multiplex PCR; TCRdb's table is partial and in-frame only. The table lists approximately 160,000 clones, around 80% of them singletons. The material sequenced was PBMCs. These receptors were collected from a man aged 35-49 years in good health and CMV-seronegative.

This clone was seen only a few times. The V and J genes are TRBV11-2 and TRBJ2-5; a possible D gene is TRBD1 (5 bases). The J call may be in error: the DNA end matches TRBJ2-7 better. Germline-derived CDR1 and CDR2 are SGHAT and FQNNGV. This CDR3 contains 12 residues. The DNA of the CDR3 is TGTGCCAGCAGCTTACAGGGCTACGAGCAGTACTTC. Residues: CASSLQGYEQYF.

This chain links TRBV28 with TRBJ2-3, with 12 bases aligning to TRBD1. The CDR3 has 16 residues. Germline V lookup: CDR1 MDHEN, CDR2 SYDVKM. The V segment lost 3 bases and the J segment 6 bases; nucleotides outside the gene matches: 7. CDR3 nucleotides: TGTGCCAGCAGTTTGGTGGGGACAGGGGGCGATGATACGCAGTATTTT. It specifies CASSLVGTGGDDTQYF.

CDR3 protein: CASSSGTGGEKLFF. The CDR3 coding sequence is TGCGCCAGCAGCTCCGGGACAGGGGGTGAAAAACTGTTTTTT. The rearrangement joins TRBV4-1 to TRBJ1-4; TRBD1 agrees at 11 bases. The CDR3 spans 14 residues. With V trimmed by 5 bases and J by 7 bases, 3 bases remained unmatched. Germline CDR1 MGHRA, CDR2 YSYEKL.

The chain has TRBV7-6 and TRBJ2-2; D might be TRBD2 (6 bases). V gave up 5 bases and J gave up 2 bases, with 15 bases separating them. Germline CDR1 is SGHVS and CDR2 is FNYEAQ. The CDR3 extends over 16 amino acids. In DNA form, the CDR3 reads TGTGCCAGCAGCCGGGGAGCGGGTACCAACACCGGGGAGCTGTTTTTT. It encodes CASSRGAGTNTGELFF.

The chain carries TRBV5-6 and TRBJ1-2, with D maybe TRBD1 (5 bases). Trimming shortened V by 4 bases and J by 4 bases, and 17 bases separated the two germline ends. Germline V gene sequence: CDR1 SGHDT, CDR2 YYEEEE. The CDR3 has 15 residues. CDR3 sequence (DNA): TGTGCCAGCAGCCCACGGGGGGTCCGTAGCTATGGCTACACCTTC. Its protein product is CASSPRGVRSYGYTF.

CDR3 sequence reads: CASSQPQLAAAYEQYF. CDR3 coding DNA: TGTGCCAGCAGCCAACCGCAACTAGCGGCGGCCTACGAGCAGTACTTC. The chain carries TRBV4-2 and TRBJ2-7; 8 positions agree with TRBD2. CDR1 and CDR2 from the germline V gene are LGHNA and YNFKEQ. V was pared by 2 bases and J by 2 bases, with 8 bases of the junction left unmatched. The CDR3 totals 16 residues.

This clone was recorded a few times. At one end the junction does not follow the germline gene, possibly because of a read error. The chain joins TRBV2 to TRBJ2-1; TRBD1 aligns across 10 bases. The CDR3 extends over 14 amino acids. Germline CDR1 reads SNHLY; CDR2 reads FYNNEI. DNA of the CDR3: TGTGCCAGCAGAGGACAGGGGGGTTACAGTGAGCAGTTCTTC. It codes for CASRGQGGYSEQFF.

V and J are TRBV7-2 and TRBJ1-2, with TRBD1 matching over 8 bases. This CDR3 comprises 17 residues. Germline-derived CDR1 and CDR2 are SGHTA and FQGNSA. V shed 3 bases and J 5 bases; nucleotides not matched to a gene: 14. The CDR3 region is CASSFTTGGGTQYGYTF. In DNA, the CDR3 is TGTGCCAGCAGCTTCACTACAGGGGGGGGGACGCAGTATGGCTACACCTTC.

The chain has TRBV2 and TRBJ1-2, with TRBD1 matching over 7 bases. Germline values: CDR1 SNHLY, CDR2 FYNNEI. V lost 1 base to trimming and J lost 5 bases; unmatched junction nucleotides: 4. The CDR3 covers 14 residues. CDR3 residues: CASSEGGGWYGYTF. In DNA, the CDR3 is TGTGCCAGCAGTGAAGGAGGGGGCTGGTATGGCTACACCTTC.

The V and J genes are TRBV28 and TRBJ2-2; D possibly corresponds to TRBD1 (6 bases). Germline-derived CDR1 and CDR2 are MDHEN and SYDVKM. V dropped 6 bases and J dropped 5 bases, with 19 bases sitting between them. This CDR3 comprises 16 residues. DNA for the CDR3: TGTGCCAGCAGGACTAACAGGGTGGGGTGGACCGGGGAGCTGTTTTTT. Protein product: CASRTNRVGWTGELFF.

This clone showed up just a few times. This sequence joins TRBV9 and TRBJ2-3; 7 bases match TRBD2. Germline lookup yields CDR1 SGDLS and CDR2 YYNGEE. Losses at the gene ends were 6 bases for V and 4 bases for J; bases not matched to a gene: 2. The CDR3 totals 12 residues. The CDR3 DNA is TGTGCCAGCAAAGGGAGGGCAGATACGCAGTATTTT. This gives the protein CASKGRADTQYF. The full variable domain, completed using reference TRBV9 and TRBJ2-3, is DSGVTQTPKHLITATGQRVTLRCSPRSGDLSVYWYQQSLDQGLQFLIQYYNGEERAKGNILERFSAQQFPDLHSELNLSSLELGDSALYFCASKGRADTQYFGPGTRLTVL.

The chain uses TRBV28 and TRBJ2-7, with D possibly being TRBD1 (12 bases). The CDR3 runs 19 residues. Germline assignment: CDR1 MDHEN and CDR2 SYDVKM. Deletions cut 4 bases from V and 5 bases from J, with 30 bases between. The DNA of the CDR3 is TGTGCCAGCAGTTCGCCGGGACAGGGGGCTCTAGCGGGAGGTAACGAGCAGTACGTC. Encoded protein: CASSSPGQGALAGGNEQYV.

The chain carries TRBV11-2 and TRBJ1-2, with D perhaps matching TRBD1 (5 bases). This CDR3 spans 16 amino acids. Trimming took off 4 bases at V and 1 base at J, with 16 bases between the two ends. Germline V gives CDR1 SGHAT, CDR2 FQNNGV. This CDR3 is CASSSYGGESNYGYTF. DNA of the CDR3: TGTGCCAGCAGCTCATACGGGGGGGAAAGTAACTATGGCTACACCTTC.

This chain joins TRBV6-5 and TRBJ2-7, with 10 bases identical to TRBD1. Trimming removed 9 bases from V and 1 base from J; junction bases left unmatched: 9. The CDR3 has 15 amino acids. CDR1 MNHEY and CDR2 SVGAGI come from the germline V gene. In DNA form, the CDR3 reads TGTGCCAGTTCGAGGGACAGGGGATCTTCCTACGAGCAGTACGTC. Its protein product is CASSRDRGSSYEQYV.

The chain joins TRBV27 to TRBJ2-1; 10 nucleotides align to TRBD2. The CDR3 is 23 amino acids. Germline CDR1 MNHEY, CDR2 SMNVEV (reference sequence). J gave up 3 bases and V 3 bases, and 26 bases lay outside the gene matches. CDR3 DNA sequence: TGTGCCAGCAGTTTTAACGCCCTAAGCTATAGTAGCGGGAGGTTAAAGATCTACAATGAGCAGTTCTTC. It is translated as CASSFNALSYSSGRLKIYNEQFF.

This clone was detected only once. The rearrangement joins TRBV13 to TRBJ2-3, with 7 bases that match TRBD2. CDR1 and CDR2 (germline): PRHDT, FYEKMQ (reference sequence). The ends lost 5 bases at V and 4 bases at J; junction bases unmatched: 9. The CDR3 extends over 15 amino acids. The CDR3 spells CASSPIGGSADTQYF. CDR3 nucleotides: TGTGCCAGCAGCCCTATCGGCGGGAGTGCAGATACGCAGTATTTT.

This clone appeared once. The V and J genes are TRBV30 and TRBJ2-2; maybe TRBD2 (7 bases). Trimming removed 4 bases at V and 6 bases at J, with 21 bases between. CDR3 size: 16 residues. Per germline, CDR1 GTSNPN and CDR2 SVGIG (reference sequence). The DNA of the CDR3 is TGTGCCTGGACCCAGCCGGGACTAAGGGGGGCCGGGGAGCTGTTTTTT. Its protein is CAWTQPGLRGAGELFF.

This chain joins TRBV9 and TRBJ2-3; 8 bases line up with TRBD2. V was clipped by 0 bases and J by 3 bases; unmatched bases: 6. The CDR3 sequence is 16 residues long. CDR1 and CDR2 (germline): SGDLS, YYNGEE. The CDR3 here is CASSVEAGVETDTQYF. Written as DNA, the CDR3 is TGTGCCAGCAGCGTAGAAGCGGGAGTCGAGACAGATACGCAGTATTTT. Full variable domain (missing parts from reference TRBV9 and TRBJ2-3): DSGVTQTPKHLITATGQRVTLRCSPRSGDLSVYWYQQSLDQGLQFLIQYYNGEERAKGNILERFSAQQFPDLHSELNLSSLELGDSALYFCASSVEAGVETDTQYFGPGTRLTVL.

This chain joins TRBV5-1 and TRBJ1-3; 8 positions agree with TRBD1. CDR1 is SGHRS and CDR2 is YFSETQ in the germline V gene. J gave up 4 bases and V 1 base, and 4 bases lay outside the gene matches. The CDR3 has 15 amino acids. The CDR3 DNA reads as TGCGCCAGCAGCTTGCAGGGGGCGCAGGGAAACACCATATATTTT. Its translation: CASSLQGAQGNTIYF.

The chain links TRBV19 to TRBJ1-1, with a tentative D call TRBD1 (6 bases). The ends were cut back, 10 bases at V and 3 bases at J, with 12 bases in the middle. The CDR3 length is 12 residues. CDR1 is LNHDA and CDR2 is SQIVND in the germline V gene (reference sequence). The CDR3 loop is CATSQGYTEAFF. CDR3 DNA sequence: TGTGCCACCTCACAGGGTTACACTGAAGCTTTCTTT.

The chain uses TRBV28 and TRBJ1-4; TRBD1 is a possible D gene (5 bases). Between the trimmed V and J ends, which lost 8 bases and 11 bases, there was a span of 15 bases. The length of the CDR3 is 12 residues. Germline V lookup: CDR1 MDHEN, CDR2 SYDVKM. DNA for the CDR3: TGTGCCAGCTGCCCGGGGGAGGGCAAACTGTTTTTT. Its protein product is CASCPGEGKLFF. Variable domain in full (rest from reference TRBV28 and TRBJ1-4): DVKVTQSSRYLVKRTGEKVFLECVQDMDHENMFWYRQDPGLGLRLIYFSYDVKMKEKGDIPEGYSVSREKKERFSLILESASTNQTSMYLCASCPGEGKLFFGSGTQLSVL.

This sequence joins TRBV10-3 and TRBJ2-5, with 8 bases aligning to TRBD2. The J call may be wrong; the DNA end is better matched by TRBJ2-7. CDR3 length: 15 amino acids. From germline, CDR1 is ENHRY and CDR2 SYGVKD. The CDR3 here is CAISTGTRGTYEQYF. The CDR3 DNA reads TGTGCCATCAGCACCGGGACTAGGGGGACCTACGAGCAGTACTTC.

The chain has TRBV28 and TRBJ2-1, with D perhaps matching TRBD2 (5 bases). Looked up from germline, CDR1 is MDHEN and CDR2 is SYDVKM. V was shortened by 2 bases and J by 8 bases, with 16 bases between the two germline ends. CDR3 length equals 15 residues. CDR3 loop: CASSLILAARYEQFF. For the CDR3, the DNA is TGTGCCAGCAGTTTAATTCTAGCAGCTCGCTATGAGCAGTTCTTC. Full variable domain (remainder filled in from reference TRBV28 and TRBJ2-1): DVKVTQSSRYLVKRTGEKVFLECVQDMDHENMFWYRQDPGLGLRLIYFSYDVKMKEKGDIPEGYSVSREKKERFSLILESASTNQTSMYLCASSLILAARYEQFFGPGTRLTVL.

This chain joins TRBV18 and TRBJ2-5; 12 bases line up with TRBD2. V dropped 8 bases and J dropped 4; count of bases not matched to a gene: 2. CDR3 size: 13 residues. CDR1 is KGHSH and CDR2 is LQKENI in the germline V gene. CDR3 DNA: TGTGCCAGCAGACTAGCGGGAGTAGAGACCCAGTACTTC. This translates into CASRLAGVETQYF.

This chain connects TRBV11-3 to TRBJ2-1, with 10 bases lining up with TRBD2. Germline values: CDR1 SGHNT, CDR2 YENEEA. The V segment lost 2 bases and the J segment 6 bases; nucleotides outside the gene matches: 4. This CDR3 spans 15 amino acids. The CDR3 DNA is TGTGCCAGCAGCTTACTAGCGGGAGTACCCAATGAGCAGTTCTTC. Protein: CASSLLAGVPNEQFF.

The chain combines TRBV28 with TRBJ2-5; D gene unclear. The V and J ends lost 6 bases and 4 bases respectively, with 9 bases between them. CDR3 length: 12 residues. The germline V gene encodes CDR1 MDHEN and CDR2 SYDVKM. The CDR3 DNA reads as TGTGCCAGCAGCCCCGCGTCAGAGACCCAGTACTTC. It translates to CASSPASETQYF.

The V and J genes are TRBV19 and TRBJ1-2, with D perhaps TRBD1 (6 bases). CDR3 size: 15 residues. Germline CDR1 LNHDA, CDR2 SQIVND (reference sequence). Deletions cut 4 bases from V and 4 bases from J, with 16 bases between. CDR3 sequence: CASSTPWTAIYGYTF. In DNA, the CDR3 is TGTGCCAGTAGTACTCCGTGGACAGCGATCTATGGCTACACCTTC.

The chain links TRBV7-9 to TRBJ2-7; 8 bases are a match to TRBD1. The germline V gene has CDR1 SEHNR and CDR2 FQNEAQ (reference sequence). CDR3 length: 15 residues. CDR3 sequence: CSSSLGGQGIYEQYV. The CDR3 nucleotides are TGTTCCAGCAGCTTAGGAGGACAGGGAATTTACGAGCAGTACGTC.

The chain employs TRBV10-3 and TRBJ2-1; weak D call: TRBD2 (6 bases). CDR1 and CDR2 (germline): ENHRY, SYGVKD. The germline V and J ends were trimmed by 4 bases and 5 bases, with 9 bases remaining between them. CDR3 length: 13 residues. Written as DNA, the CDR3 is TGTGCCATCAGTGCGGGAGACCACAATGAGCAGTTCTTC. Protein sequence: CAISAGDHNEQFF.